This T cell receptor (beta chain) was found in a study of blood T cells in healthy people across ages (dated by TCRdb to about 2015). Concerning the study at large: In model experiments, roughly one uniquely barcoded TCR beta cDNA molecule per two T cells was captured by template switching. Donors were grouped into four age groups: young (average about 15 years), middle-aged (39), aged (around 66) and long-lived (just over 80). To avoid experimental bias, donors of different ages were randomly spread across the sequencing lanes. Using the same blood draw, the study looked at two additional independent replicas of 1 million unique cDNA reads for two donors, one aged 18 to 30 and the other aged 80 or older. To track age-related changes in TCR beta repertoire diversity, the study relied on deep sequencing normalized with unique cDNA molecular identifiers.

The CDR3 spans 15 residues, from the cysteine through the phenylalanine. CDR3 DNA is the only sequence kept; it has 45 bases, read in frame from the first base. The germline V gene gives CDR1 as LGHNT and CDR2 as FRNRAP. Relative to germline, V is 0 bases shorter and J is 1 base shorter, with 8 bases between their ends. Systemically healthy Caucasian individuals from Russia, over 30 in total and aged about 6 to 100 years, were included as donors. Approximately 9.3 milliliters of peripheral blood were collected from each donor into EDTA-treated Vacutainer tubes. Ficoll-Paque density-gradient centrifugation was used to isolate PBMCs, with at least 6.5 million obtained per sample. Trizol reagent was used to extract total RNA from the PBMCs, yielding at least 5.5 micrograms per sample. The percentages of naive CD45RAhigh/CD27high T cells were determined by flow cytometry on a PBMC aliquot from every donor.

About this clonotype: Its antigen has not been determined. No base qualities exist here, and no much larger clone lies one base off it.

Libraries came from 5' RACE. Sequenced using an Illumina HiSeq 2500. A second PCR of roughly 6 to 11 cycles was run with a J-beta primer mix and a sample-barcoded 5' primer. A unique molecular identifier was introduced onto each TCR beta cDNA molecule by a template-switch 5' adaptor carrying 12 random nucleotides. At least 2.5 million CDR3-containing paired-end reads were obtained from each sample. All of the RNA was converted into first-strand cDNA using the Mint cDNA synthesis kit, with a TRBC-specific oligonucleotide serving as the primer. All cDNA was treated with uracil-DNA glycosylase and then went through a first 18-cycle PCR with the universal primers M1SS and BC2_uni_R. Regarding the original processing steps: Each sample was normalized by randomly selecting 1 million high-quality reads, each carrying a distinct molecular identifier. Reads sharing molecular identifiers were discarded rather than binned into consensus sequences. MiTCR, set to a Q25 quality threshold and the strictest error-elimination algorithm, was used for CDR3 identification, clonotype clustering and error correction. A nonparametric unseen species model with Euler transformation was used to estimate lower-bound total TCR beta diversity. TCRdb reanalyzed the raw reads on its own, using fastp at Q25 for trimming and MiXCR for clone calling, and kept in-frame beta chains. All rows with the same CDR3 protein become a single entry with the most common DNA and genes. The V and J calls were determined by TCRdb, not by the authors. This sample has approximately 940,000 distinct CDR3 sequences in its table, and roughly 43% of those were observed once. The ten largest clones take up 13% of the sample.

The investigation overall reported the following: As age increased, observed TCR beta diversity per million T cells dropped in a roughly linear way, and a significant reduction was already evident by age roughly 36. There was a strong correlation between observed TCR beta diversity and the percentage of naive T cells measured by flow cytometry. Donor CMV infection status was unknown, potentially confounding age-related changes in expanded clonotypes. Since profiling was done on bulk unsorted PBMCs, naive and antigen-experienced compartments could not be conclusively compared. Compared with the aged group, the long-lived group had more naive CD4+ T cells, fewer expanded clones and increased TCR diversity, a pattern suggesting age selection. Estimates of total diversity from one million sequenced T cells were regarded as lower bounds and underestimates.

The chain joins TRBV12-5 to TRBJ2-3, with no reliable assignment of the D segment. The receptor's source is a man between 25 and 39 years old in good health. Material for sequencing was blood. The encoded CDR3 is CASGLVLGRTDTQYF. In nucleotide form, the sequence is TGTGCTAGTGGTTTGGTACTGGGCCGCACAGATACGCAGTATTTT.